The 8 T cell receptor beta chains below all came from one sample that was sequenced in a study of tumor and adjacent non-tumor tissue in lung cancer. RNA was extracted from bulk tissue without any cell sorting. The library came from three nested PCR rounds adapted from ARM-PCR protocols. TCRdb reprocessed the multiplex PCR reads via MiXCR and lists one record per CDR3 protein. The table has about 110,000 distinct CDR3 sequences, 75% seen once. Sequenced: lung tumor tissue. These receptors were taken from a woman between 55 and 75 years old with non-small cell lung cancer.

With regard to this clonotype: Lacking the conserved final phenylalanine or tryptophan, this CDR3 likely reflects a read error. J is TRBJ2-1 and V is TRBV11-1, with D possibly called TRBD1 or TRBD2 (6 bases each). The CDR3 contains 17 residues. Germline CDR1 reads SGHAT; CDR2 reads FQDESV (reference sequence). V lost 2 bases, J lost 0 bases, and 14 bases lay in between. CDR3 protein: CASSLPGAPSSYNEQFL. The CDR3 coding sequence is TGTGCCAGCAGCTTACCGGGGGCCCCCAGCTCCTACAATGAGCAGTTCCTC.

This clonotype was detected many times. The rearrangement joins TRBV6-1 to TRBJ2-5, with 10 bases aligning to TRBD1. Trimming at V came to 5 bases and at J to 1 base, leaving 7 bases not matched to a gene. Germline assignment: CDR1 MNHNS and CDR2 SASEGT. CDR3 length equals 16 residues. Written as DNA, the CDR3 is TGTGCCAGCAGTTTCGCCGGGACAGGGGCCCAAGAGACCCAGTACTTC. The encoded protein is CASSFAGTGAQETQYF.

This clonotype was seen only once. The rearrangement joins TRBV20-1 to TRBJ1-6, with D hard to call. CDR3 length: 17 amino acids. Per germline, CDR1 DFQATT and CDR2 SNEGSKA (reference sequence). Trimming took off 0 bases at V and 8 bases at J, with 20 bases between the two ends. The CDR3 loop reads CSARDNTPAVYDSPLHF. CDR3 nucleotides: TGCAGTGCTAGAGATAATACCCCTGCTGTATATGATTCACCCCTCCACTTT.

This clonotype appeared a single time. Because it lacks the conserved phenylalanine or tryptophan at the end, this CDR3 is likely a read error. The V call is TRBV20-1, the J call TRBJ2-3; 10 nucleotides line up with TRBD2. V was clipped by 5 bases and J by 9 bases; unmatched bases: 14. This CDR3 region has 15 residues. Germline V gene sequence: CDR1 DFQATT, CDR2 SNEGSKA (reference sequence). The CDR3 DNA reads TGCAGTGCTGTCCCCCTAGCGGGAGCGGTAGAAACGCAGTATGTT. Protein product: CSAVPLAGAVETQYV.

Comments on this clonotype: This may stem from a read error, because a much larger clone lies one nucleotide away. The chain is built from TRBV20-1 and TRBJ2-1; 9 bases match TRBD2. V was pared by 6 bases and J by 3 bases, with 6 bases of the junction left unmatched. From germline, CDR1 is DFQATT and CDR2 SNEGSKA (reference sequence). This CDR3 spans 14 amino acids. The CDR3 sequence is CSAVAGDFYNEQFF. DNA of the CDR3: TGCAGTGCAGTAGCGGGAGATTTCTACAATGAGCAGTTCTTC.

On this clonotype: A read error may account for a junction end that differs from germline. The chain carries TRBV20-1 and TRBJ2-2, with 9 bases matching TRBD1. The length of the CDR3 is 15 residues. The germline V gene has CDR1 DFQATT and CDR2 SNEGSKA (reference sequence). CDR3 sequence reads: CSVRDPGQGAGEPFF. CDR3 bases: TGCAGTGTTAGAGATCCGGGACAGGGAGCCGGGGAGCCTTTTTTT.

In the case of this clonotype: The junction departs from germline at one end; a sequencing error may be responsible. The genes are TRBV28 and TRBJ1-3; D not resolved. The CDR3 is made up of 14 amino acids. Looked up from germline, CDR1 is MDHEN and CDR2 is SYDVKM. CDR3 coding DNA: TGTGCCAGCGGGATCTACAGCTCTGGAAACACCATATGTTTT. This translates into CASGIYSSGNTICF.

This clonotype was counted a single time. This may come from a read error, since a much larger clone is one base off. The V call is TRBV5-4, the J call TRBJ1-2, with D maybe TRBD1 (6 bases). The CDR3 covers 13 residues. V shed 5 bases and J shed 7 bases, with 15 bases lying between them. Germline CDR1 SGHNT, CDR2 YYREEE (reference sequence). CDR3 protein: CASRRQAISGYTF. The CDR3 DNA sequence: TGTGCCAGCAGGAGACAGGCCATTTCTGGCTACACCTTC. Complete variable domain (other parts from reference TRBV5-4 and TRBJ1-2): ETGVTQSPTHLIKTRGQQVTLRCSSQSGHNTVSWYQQALGQGPQFIFQYYREEENGRGNFPPRFSGLQFPNYSSELNVNALELDDSALYLCASRRQAISGYTFGSGTRLTVV.